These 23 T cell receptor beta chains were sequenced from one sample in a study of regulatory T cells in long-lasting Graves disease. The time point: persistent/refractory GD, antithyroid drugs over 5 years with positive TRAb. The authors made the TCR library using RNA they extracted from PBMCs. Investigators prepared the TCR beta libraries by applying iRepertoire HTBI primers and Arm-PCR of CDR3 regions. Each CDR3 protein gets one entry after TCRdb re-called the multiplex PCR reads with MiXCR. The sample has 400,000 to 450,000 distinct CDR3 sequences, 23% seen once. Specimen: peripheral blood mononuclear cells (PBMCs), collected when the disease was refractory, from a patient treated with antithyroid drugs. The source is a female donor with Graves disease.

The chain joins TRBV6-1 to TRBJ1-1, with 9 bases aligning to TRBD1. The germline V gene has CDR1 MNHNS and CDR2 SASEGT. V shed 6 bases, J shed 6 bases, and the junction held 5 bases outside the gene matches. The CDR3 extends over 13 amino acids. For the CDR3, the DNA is TGTGCCAGCAGGGGACAGGGAATAGCTGAAGCTTTCTTT. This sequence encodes CASRGQGIAEAFF.

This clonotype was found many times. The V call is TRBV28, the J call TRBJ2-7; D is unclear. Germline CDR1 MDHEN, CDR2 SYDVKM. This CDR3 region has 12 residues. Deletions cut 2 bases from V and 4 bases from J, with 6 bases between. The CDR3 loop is CASSLPRYEQYF. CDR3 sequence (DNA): TGTGCCAGCAGTTTACCCCGATACGAGCAGTACTTC. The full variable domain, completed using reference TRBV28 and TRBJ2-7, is DVKVTQSSRYLVKRTGEKVFLECVQDMDHENMFWYRQDPGLGLRLIYFSYDVKMKEKGDIPEGYSVSREKKERFSLILESASTNQTSMYLCASSLPRYEQYFGPGTRLTVT.

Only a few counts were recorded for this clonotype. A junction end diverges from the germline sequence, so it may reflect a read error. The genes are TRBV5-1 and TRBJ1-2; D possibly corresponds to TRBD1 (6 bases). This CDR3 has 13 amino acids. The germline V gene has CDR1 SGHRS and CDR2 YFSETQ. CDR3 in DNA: TGCGCCAGCAGCTCCGGGACAAGAGAGGGCTACACTTTC. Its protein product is CASSSGTREGYTF.

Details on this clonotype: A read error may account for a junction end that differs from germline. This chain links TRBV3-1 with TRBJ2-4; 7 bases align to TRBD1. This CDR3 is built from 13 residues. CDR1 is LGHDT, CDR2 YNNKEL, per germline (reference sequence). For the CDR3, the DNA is TGTGCCAGCAGCCAAGGTCCTACAGGGGTCCTAGACTTC. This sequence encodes CASSQGPTGVLDF.

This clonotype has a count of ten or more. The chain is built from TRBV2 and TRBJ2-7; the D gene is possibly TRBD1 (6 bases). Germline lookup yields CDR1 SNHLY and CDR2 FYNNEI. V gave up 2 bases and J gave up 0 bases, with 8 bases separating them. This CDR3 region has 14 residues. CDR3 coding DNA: TGTGCCAGCAGTGAACAGGGGCCCTCCTACGAGCAGTACTTC. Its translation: CASSEQGPSYEQYF.

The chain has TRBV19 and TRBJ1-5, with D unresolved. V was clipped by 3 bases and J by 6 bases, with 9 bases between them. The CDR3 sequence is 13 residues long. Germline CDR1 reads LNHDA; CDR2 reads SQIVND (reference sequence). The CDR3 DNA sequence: TGTGCCAGTAGTATCGGGGAGGGTCAGCCCCAGCATTTT. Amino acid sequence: CASSIGEGQPQHF.

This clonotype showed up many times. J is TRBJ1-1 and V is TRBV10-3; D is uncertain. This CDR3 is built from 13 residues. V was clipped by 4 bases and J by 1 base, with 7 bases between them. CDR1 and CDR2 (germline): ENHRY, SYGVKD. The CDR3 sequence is CAISVRGNTEAFF. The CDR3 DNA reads TGTGCCATCAGTGTTCGGGGGAACACTGAAGCTTTCTTT.

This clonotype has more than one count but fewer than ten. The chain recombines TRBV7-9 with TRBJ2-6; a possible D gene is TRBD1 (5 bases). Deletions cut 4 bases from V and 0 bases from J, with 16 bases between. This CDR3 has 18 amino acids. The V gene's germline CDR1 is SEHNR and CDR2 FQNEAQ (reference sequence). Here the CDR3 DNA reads TGTGCCAGCAGCTCGTCGGTTTTAACAGGCTCTGGGGCCAACGTCCTGACTTTC. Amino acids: CASSSSVLTGSGANVLTF.

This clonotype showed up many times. For the CDR3, the DNA is TGCAGTGCTAGGGCACGGACATTGAACACTGAAGCTTTCTTT. This codes for CSARARTLNTEAFF. The chain uses TRBV20-1 and TRBJ1-1, with D maybe TRBD1 (5 bases). The germline V and J ends were trimmed by 3 bases and 0 bases, with 11 bases remaining between them. The CDR3 extends over 14 amino acids. The germline V gene encodes CDR1 DFQATT and CDR2 SNEGSKA (reference sequence).

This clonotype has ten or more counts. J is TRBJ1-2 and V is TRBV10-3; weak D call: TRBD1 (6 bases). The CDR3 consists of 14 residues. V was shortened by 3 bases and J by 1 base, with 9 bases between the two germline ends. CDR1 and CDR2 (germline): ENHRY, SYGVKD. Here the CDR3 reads CAISEGTHNYGYTF. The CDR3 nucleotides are TGTGCCATCAGTGAAGGGACACATAACTATGGCTACACCTTC.

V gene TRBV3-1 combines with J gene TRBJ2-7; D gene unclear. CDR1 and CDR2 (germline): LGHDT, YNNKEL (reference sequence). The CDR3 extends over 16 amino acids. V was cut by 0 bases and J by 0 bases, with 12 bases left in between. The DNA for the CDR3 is TGTGCCAGCAGCCAAGAACCAGGCATCAACTCCTACGAGCAGTACTTC. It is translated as CASSQEPGINSYEQYF.

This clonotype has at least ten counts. CDR3 nucleotide sequence: TGTGCCAGCAGTGGTTCTATATACAATGAGCAGTTCTTC. Translation: CASSGSIYNEQFF. This chain uses TRBV2 with TRBJ2-1; D is undetermined. Germline-derived CDR1 and CDR2 are SNHLY and FYNNEI. Between the trimmed V and J ends, which lost 4 bases and 4 bases, there was a span of 8 bases. This CDR3 contains 13 residues. The variable domain in full, completed from reference TRBV2 and TRBJ2-1, reads EPEVTQTPSHQVTQMGQEVILRCVPISNHLYFYWYRQILGQKVEFLVSFYNNEISEKSEIFDDQFSVERPDGSNFTLKIRSTKLEDSAMYFCASSGSIYNEQFFGPGTRLTVL.

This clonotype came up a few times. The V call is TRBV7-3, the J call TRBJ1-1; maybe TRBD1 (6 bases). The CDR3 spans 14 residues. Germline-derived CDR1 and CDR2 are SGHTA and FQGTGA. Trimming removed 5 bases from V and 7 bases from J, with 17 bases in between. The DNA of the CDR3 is TGTGCCAGCAGCCCCCAAGGGGGAGGGGGTGAAGCTTTCTTT. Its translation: CASSPQGGGGEAFF.

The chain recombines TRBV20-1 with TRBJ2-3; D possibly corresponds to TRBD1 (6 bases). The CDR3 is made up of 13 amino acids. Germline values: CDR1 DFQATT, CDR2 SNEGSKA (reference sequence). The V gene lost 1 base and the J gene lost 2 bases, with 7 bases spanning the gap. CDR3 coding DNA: TGCAGTGCTAGAGGGGGACACACAGATACGCAGTATTTT. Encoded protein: CSARGGHTDTQYF.

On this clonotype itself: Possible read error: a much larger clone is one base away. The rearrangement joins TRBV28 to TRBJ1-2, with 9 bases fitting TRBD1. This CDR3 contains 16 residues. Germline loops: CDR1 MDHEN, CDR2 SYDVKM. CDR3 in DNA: TGTGTCAGCAGTTTATTGGGGACAGGGACGTCTGCTGCCTACACCTTC. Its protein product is CVSSLLGTGTSAAYTF.

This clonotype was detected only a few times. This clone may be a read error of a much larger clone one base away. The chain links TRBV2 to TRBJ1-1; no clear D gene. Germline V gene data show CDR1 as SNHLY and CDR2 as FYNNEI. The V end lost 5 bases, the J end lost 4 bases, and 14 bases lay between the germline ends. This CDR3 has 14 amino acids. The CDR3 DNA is TGTGCCAGCAGTAGTGGACGGGCTATCACTGAAGCTTTCTTT. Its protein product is CASSSGRAITEAFF.

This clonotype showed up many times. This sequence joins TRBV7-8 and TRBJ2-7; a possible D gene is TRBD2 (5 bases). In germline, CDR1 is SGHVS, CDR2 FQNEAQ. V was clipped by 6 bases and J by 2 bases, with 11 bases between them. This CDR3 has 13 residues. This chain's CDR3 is CASSLRETYEQYF. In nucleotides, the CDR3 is TGTGCCAGCAGTCTACGGGAAACCTACGAGCAGTACTTC.

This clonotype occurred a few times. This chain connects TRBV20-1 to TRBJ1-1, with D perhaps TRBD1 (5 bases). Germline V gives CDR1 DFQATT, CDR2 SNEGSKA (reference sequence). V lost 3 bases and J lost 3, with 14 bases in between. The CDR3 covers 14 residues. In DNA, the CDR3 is TGCAGTGCTAGGGCCCTTCGGGGGGACACTGAAGCTTTCTTT. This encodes CSARALRGDTEAFF.

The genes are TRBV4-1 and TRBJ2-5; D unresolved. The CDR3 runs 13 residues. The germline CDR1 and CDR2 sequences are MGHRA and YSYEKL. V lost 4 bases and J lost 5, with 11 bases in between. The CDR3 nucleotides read TGCGCCAGCAGCCCAAGGGTTGGCGAGACCCAGTACTTC. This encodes CASSPRVGETQYF.

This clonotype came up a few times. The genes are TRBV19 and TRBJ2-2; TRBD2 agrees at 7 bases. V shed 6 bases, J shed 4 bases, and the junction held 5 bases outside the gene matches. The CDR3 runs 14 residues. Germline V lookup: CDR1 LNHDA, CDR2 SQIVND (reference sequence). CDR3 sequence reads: CASSAGVGTGELFF. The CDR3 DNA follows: TGTGCCAGTAGCGCGGGAGTCGGCACCGGGGAGCTGTTTTTT.

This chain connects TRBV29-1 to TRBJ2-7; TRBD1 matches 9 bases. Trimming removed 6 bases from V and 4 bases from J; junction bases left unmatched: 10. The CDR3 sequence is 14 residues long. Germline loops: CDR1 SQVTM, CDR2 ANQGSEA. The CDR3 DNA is TGCAGCGTCGGAGGAGGGGACAGGGATTACGAGCAGTACTTC. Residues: CSVGGGDRDYEQYF.

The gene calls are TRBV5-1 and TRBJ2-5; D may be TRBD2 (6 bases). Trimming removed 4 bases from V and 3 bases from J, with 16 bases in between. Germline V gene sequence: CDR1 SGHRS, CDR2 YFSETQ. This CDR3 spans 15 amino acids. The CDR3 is CASSPGLLGEETQYF. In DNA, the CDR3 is TGCGCCAGCAGCCCCGGACTACTAGGGGAAGAGACCCAGTACTTC.

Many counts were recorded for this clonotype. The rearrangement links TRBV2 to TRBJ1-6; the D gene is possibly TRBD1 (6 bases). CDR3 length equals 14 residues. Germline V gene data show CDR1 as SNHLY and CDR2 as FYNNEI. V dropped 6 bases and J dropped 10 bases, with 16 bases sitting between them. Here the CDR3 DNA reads TGTGCCAGCAGCGAGACAGGATTAGGATCACCCCTCCACTTT. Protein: CASSETGLGSPLHF.